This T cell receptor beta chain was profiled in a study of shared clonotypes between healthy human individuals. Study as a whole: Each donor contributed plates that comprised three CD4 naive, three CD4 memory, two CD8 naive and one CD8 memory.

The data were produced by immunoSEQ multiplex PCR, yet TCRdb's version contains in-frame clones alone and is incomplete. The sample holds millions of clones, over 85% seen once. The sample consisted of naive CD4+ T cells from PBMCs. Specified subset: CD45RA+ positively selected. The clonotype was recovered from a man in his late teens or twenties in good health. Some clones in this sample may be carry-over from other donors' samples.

Written as DNA, the CDR3 is TGCGCCAGCAGCCACGGGACAGCCGAAAATGAAAAACTGTTTTTT. This translates into CASSHGTAENEKLFF. The V and J genes are TRBV5-1 and TRBJ1-4; 7 bases are shared with TRBD1. The CDR3 contains 15 residues. Unmatched junction bases numbered 8, after V lost 4 bases and J lost 5 bases. CDR1 SGHRS and CDR2 YFSETQ come from the germline V gene.